This T cell receptor (beta chain) stems from a study of cytomegalovirus exposure and HLA in healthy donors. About this clone itself: Its antigen is not identified.

The donors were healthy bone marrow donors. A multiplex PCR was run with 60 Vbeta primers and 13 Jbeta primers. TCRdb's table, derived via immunoSEQ multiplex PCR, lists solely in-frame clones and lacks some. The table has some 110,000 clones, nearly 80% seen once. Whole-study findings and limits: Previous analysis showed most TCR beta V segments were productive about 87% or about 30% of the time. Through in vitro validation, a few CMV-associated chains were shown to be specific for CMV antigens.

The sequencing input was PBMCs. This TCR was sampled from a man aged 60-69 years in good health and CMV-seropositive.

CDR3 region: CASSLGQGYTEAFF. CDR3 nucleotide sequence: TGTGCCAGCAGTCTTGGTCAGGGATACACTGAAGCTTTCTTT. The chain links TRBV7-8 to TRBJ1-1, with a tentative D call TRBD1 (5 bases). The CDR3 is made up of 14 amino acids. Germline CDR1 and CDR2: SGHVS and FQNEAQ. Trimming cost V 6 bases and J 3 bases, with 14 bases left between them. Based on the CDR3 plus reference TRBV7-8 and TRBJ1-1, the full variable domain is GAGVSQSPRYKVAKRGQDVALRCDPISGHVSLFWYQQALGQGPEFLTYFQNEAQLDKSGLPSDRFFAERPEGSVSTLKIQRTQQEDSAVYLCASSLGQGYTEAFFGQGTRLTVV.